Below, 32 T cell receptor beta chains from the same sample are listed, as sequenced in a study of blood T cell repertoires in COVID-19. Assay: immunoSEQ multiplex PCR; the TCRdb copy retains only in-frame clones and omits some. The sample includes approximately 250,000 clones, approximately 90% of them seen just once. Source material: PBMCs or T cells enriched from blood (not recorded which). Receptors were obtained from a woman in her 30s who had recovered from COVID-19.

This clone appeared a few times. This chain joins TRBV7-2 and TRBJ1-5; D perhaps matches TRBD1 (5 bases). The CDR3 has 15 residues. Trimming left V 4 bases short and J 8 bases short, with 18 bases between. CDR1 is SGHTA and CDR2 is FQGNSA in the germline V gene. The CDR3 loop reads CASSSNVGGWEPQHF. In nucleotides, the CDR3 is TGTGCCAGCAGCTCAAACGTGGGGGGGTGGGAGCCCCAGCATTTT.

The chain employs TRBV28 and TRBJ1-1; no firm D call. Germline V CDR1 and CDR2: MDHEN, SYDVKM. The CDR3 extends over 11 amino acids. V shed 8 bases and J shed 5 bases, with 9 bases lying between them. CDR3 residues: CASGSGTEAFF. The CDR3 DNA reads TGTGCCAGCGGTTCGGGGACTGAAGCTTTCTTT. The full variable domain, its missing parts supplied by reference TRBV28 and TRBJ1-1, is DVKVTQSSRYLVKRTGEKVFLECVQDMDHENMFWYRQDPGLGLRLIYFSYDVKMKEKGDIPEGYSVSREKKERFSLILESASTNQTSMYLCASGSGTEAFFGQGTRLTVV.

The chain uses TRBV19 and TRBJ1-2; D gene unclear. The CDR3 length is 15 residues. Trimming took off 7 bases at V and 4 bases at J, with 19 bases between the two ends. The germline V gene has CDR1 LNHDA and CDR2 SQIVND (reference sequence). The CDR3, as DNA: TGTGCCAGTAATTCACCTGGAGAATACACCTATGGCTACACCTTC. As protein: CASNSPGEYTYGYTF. Together with reference TRBV19 and TRBJ1-2, the CDR3 gives the full variable domain: DGGITQSPKYLFRKEGQNVTLSCEQNLNHDAMYWYRQDPGQGLRLIYYSQIVNDFQKGDIAEGYSVSREKKESFPLTVTSAQKNPTAFYLCASNSPGEYTYGYTFGSGTRLTVV.

This chain connects TRBV15 to TRBJ1-2; D unresolved. V lost 1 base and J lost 4, with 13 bases in between. The germline V gene has CDR1 LNHNV and CDR2 YYDKDF (reference sequence). The CDR3 totals 15 residues. CDR3 in DNA: TGTGCCACCAGCAGAGTTACGAAAGGCGGCTATGGCTACACCTTC. It is translated as CATSRVTKGGYGYTF.

This sequence joins TRBV27 and TRBJ1-1; 9 bases are shared with TRBD1. Germline trimming cut 2 bases from V and 1 base from J; bases unmatched to any gene: 11. CDR3 length: 18 residues. Per germline, CDR1 MNHEY and CDR2 SMNVEV (reference sequence). The CDR3 coding sequence is TGTGCCAGCAGTTTAATCGGACCCCTGGGACAGGGGAACACTGAAGCTTTCTTT. Protein product: CASSLIGPLGQGNTEAFF.

The chain links TRBV12-3 or TRBV12-4 to TRBJ2-5, with D possibly matching TRBD2 (6 bases). Trimming took off 8 bases at V and 4 bases at J, with 11 bases between the two ends. This CDR3 contains 12 residues. CDR3 residues: CASYGAGETQYF. CDR3 sequence (DNA): TGTGCCAGCTACGGAGCGGGAGAGACCCAGTACTTC.

The J gene is TRBJ2-1, the V gene TRBV6-5, with 7 bases fitting TRBD1. CDR1 and CDR2 from the germline V gene are MNHEY and SVGAGI. The CDR3 runs to 14 residues. V trimming: 2 bases; J trimming: 5 bases; junction bases outside the gene matches: 3. CDR3 DNA sequence: TGTGCCAGCAGTTACGGCAGGGGGAACAATGAGCAGTTCTTC. This codes for CASSYGRGNNEQFF.

V is TRBV28 and J is TRBJ1-5; 8 positions match TRBD1. V was pared by 2 bases and J by 1 base, with 10 bases of the junction left unmatched. The CDR3 is 18 residues long. CDR1 and CDR2 from the germline V gene are MDHEN and SYDVKM. CDR3 in amino acids: CASSLGGQGIGSNQPQHF. CDR3 sequence (DNA): TGTGCCAGCAGTTTAGGAGGACAGGGTATCGGAAGCAATCAGCCCCAGCATTTT.

This chain connects TRBV27 to TRBJ1-2; tentatively, D is TRBD1 (6 bases). Germline V gene data show CDR1 as MNHEY and CDR2 as SMNVEV (reference sequence). The CDR3 consists of 15 residues. V was cut by 0 bases and J by 6 bases, with 14 bases left in between. CDR3 bases: TGTGCCAGCAGTTTATCTAGTCTCAGGGGAGATGGCTACACCTTC. It codes for CASSLSSLRGDGYTF.

The CDR3 protein is CATSKRTSGSNEQYF. The DNA for the CDR3 is TGTGCCACCAGCAAACGGACTAGCGGATCCAACGAGCAGTACTTC. The chain employs TRBV15 and TRBJ2-7; 10 bases map to TRBD2. CDR1 LNHNV and CDR2 YYDKDF come from the germline V gene (reference sequence). V shed 4 bases, J shed 5 bases, and the junction held 8 bases outside the gene matches. The CDR3 has 15 amino acids.

This clone was counted between two and nine times. The chain combines TRBV6-1 with TRBJ2-7; 12 positions match TRBD1. The CDR3 loop spans 16 amino acids. The germline gives CDR1 MNHNS, CDR2 SASEGT. V was clipped by 0 bases and J by 4 bases; unmatched bases: 4. CDR3 residues: CASSEAPGQGAYEQYF. DNA of the CDR3: TGTGCCAGCAGTGAAGCCCCGGGACAGGGGGCATACGAGCAGTACTTC.

V gene TRBV9 combines with J gene TRBJ2-7; D is unclear. The CDR3 covers 15 residues. The germline gives CDR1 SGDLS, CDR2 YYNGEE. The V end lost 4 bases, the J end lost 7 bases, and 21 bases lay between the germline ends. CDR3 protein: CASSPRRDGFFEQYF. CDR3 coding DNA: TGTGCCAGCAGCCCCCGCAGAGACGGGTTTTTTGAGCAGTACTTC. Variable domain in full (rest from reference TRBV9 and TRBJ2-7): DSGVTQTPKHLITATGQRVTLRCSPRSGDLSVYWYQQSLDQGLQFLIQYYNGEERAKGNILERFSAQQFPDLHSELNLSSLELGDSALYFCASSPRRDGFFEQYFGPGTRLTVT.

The J gene is TRBJ1-3, the V gene TRBV5-4; D is unresolved. The V end lost 4 bases, the J end lost 3 bases, and 11 bases lay between the germline ends. Germline V lookup: CDR1 SGHNT, CDR2 YYREEE (reference sequence). The CDR3 sequence is 14 residues long. CDR3 coding DNA: TGTGCCAGCAGCCTGGGCGGGGTTGGAAACACCATATATTTT. Amino acid sequence: CASSLGGVGNTIYF.

V is TRBV27 and J is TRBJ1-1; D is possibly TRBD1 (6 bases). With 5 bases removed from V and 3 bases from J, the gap between germline ends came to 13 bases. Germline values: CDR1 MNHEY, CDR2 SMNVEV (reference sequence). CDR3 size: 14 residues. The CDR3 loop reads CASSLQGRYTEAFF. The CDR3 region has the DNA TGTGCCAGCAGTCTACAGGGTCGGTACACTGAAGCTTTCTTT.

Only one count was recorded for this clone. This chain connects TRBV6-4 to TRBJ2-2, with 10 nucleotides matching TRBD2. The germline gives CDR1 MRHNA, CDR2 SNTAGT. The CDR3 has 15 residues. Trimming at V came to 6 bases and at J to 2 bases, leaving 3 bases not matched to a gene. The CDR3 region is CASRAGGTNTGELFF. In DNA form, the CDR3 reads TGTGCCAGCAGAGCGGGGGGGACAAACACCGGGGAGCTGTTTTTT.

The chain couples TRBV14 to TRBJ2-1; D might be TRBD2 (5 bases). The CDR3 covers 13 residues. With 1 base removed from V and 6 bases from J, the gap between germline ends came to 7 bases. Germline CDR1 and CDR2: SGHDN and FVKESK. CDR3 sequence (DNA): TGTGCCAGCAGCCAAGGGACTGTCAATGAGCAGTTCTTC. This codes for CASSQGTVNEQFF.

This chain links TRBV15 with TRBJ2-5; TRBD2 might be the D (6 bases). CDR3 length: 15 amino acids. CDR1 and CDR2 from the germline V gene are LNHNV and YYDKDF (reference sequence). The germline V and J ends were trimmed by 1 base and 3 bases, with 12 bases remaining between them. Written as DNA, the CDR3 is TGTGCCACCAGCAGAGGCGGGACTGGCGAAGAGACCCAGTACTTC. Translating it yields CATSRGGTGEETQYF.

This clone was seen a handful of times. The chain has TRBV5-1 and TRBJ1-5; weak D call: TRBD1 (5 bases). Germline CDR1 reads SGHRS; CDR2 reads YFSETQ. The CDR3 is 16 amino acids. V lost 4 bases and J 0 bases, leaving 14 bases between the germline ends. The CDR3 protein is CASSLNGHNSNQPQHF. The CDR3, as DNA: TGCGCCAGCAGCCTCAACGGACATAATAGCAATCAGCCCCAGCATTTT.

The CDR3 sequence: CASSLEYNQPQHF. The CDR3 nucleotides read TGTGCCAGCAGCTTAGAATACAATCAGCCCCAGCATTTT. The gene calls are TRBV7-2 and TRBJ1-5; no reliable D call. Germline V gene data show CDR1 as SGHTA and CDR2 as FQGNSA. Trimming shortened V by 1 base and J by 3 bases, and 4 bases separated the two germline ends. There are 13 residues in the CDR3.

V is TRBV27 and J is TRBJ2-7; no definite D call. The V gene's germline CDR1 is MNHEY and CDR2 SMNVEV (reference sequence). V was trimmed by 3 bases and J by 6 bases, leaving 9 bases between them. This CDR3 contains 12 residues. This CDR3 is CASSLGRSEQYF. In DNA form, the CDR3 reads TGTGCCAGCAGTTTGGGCCGCAGCGAGCAGTACTTC.

This clone was counted only a few times. The chain joins TRBV7-2 to TRBJ1-5, with D unresolved. Per the germline V gene, CDR1 is SGHTA and CDR2 is FQGNSA. CDR3 length equals 17 residues. Trimming removed 1 base at V and 0 bases at J, with 13 bases between. CDR3 loop: CASSLVGSVTSNQPQHF. In DNA, the CDR3 is TGTGCCAGCAGCTTAGTCGGGTCAGTCACTAGCAATCAGCCCCAGCATTTT.

The V gene is TRBV27, the J gene TRBJ2-1; 9 bases match TRBD2. The CDR3 has 15 residues. Germline CDR1 and CDR2: MNHEY and SMNVEV (reference sequence). V gave up 5 bases and J gave up 3 bases; unmatched junction bases: 5. The CDR3: CASSPQAGGYNEQFF. The CDR3, as DNA: TGTGCCAGCAGTCCGCAAGCGGGAGGCTACAATGAGCAGTTCTTC.

The V and J genes are TRBV27 and TRBJ2-7; 7 bases align to TRBD1. The germline CDR1 and CDR2 sequences are MNHEY and SMNVEV (reference sequence). The CDR3 covers 15 residues. J was trimmed by 4 bases and V by 5 bases; bases with no gene match: 11. In DNA, the CDR3 is TGTGCCAGCAGTCAACCCCGGGACAGATATTACGAGCAGTACTTC. Its protein product is CASSQPRDRYYEQYF.

The chain joins TRBV21-1 to TRBJ2-1; the table assigns TRBD1, which was not confirmed against the DNA. TRBV21-1 has pseudogene status. This CDR3 has 14 residues. The CDR3 DNA follows: TGTGCCGCCGTTCAGGGGGCCAGCTACAATGAGCAGTTCTTC. Protein sequence: CAAVQGASYNEQFF.

The J gene is TRBJ2-3, the V gene TRBV5-6; D is perhaps TRBD2 (6 bases). The ends were cut back, 4 bases at V and 5 bases at J, with 14 bases in the middle. CDR3 length: 14 residues. Germline V lookup: CDR1 SGHDT, CDR2 YYEEEE. The CDR3 loop reads CASSGGLGIDTQYF. The DNA for the CDR3 is TGTGCCAGCAGCGGGGGACTGGGGATAGATACGCAGTATTTT.

The J gene is TRBJ1-1, the V gene TRBV3-1 (or the pseudogene TRBV3-2); tentative D call: TRBD1 (6 bases). The CDR3 sequence is 17 residues long. V lost 0 bases and J 0 bases, leaving 14 bases between the germline ends. Germline CDR1 and CDR2: LGHDT and YNNKEL (reference sequence). CDR3 protein: CASSQEGHSVLNTEAFF. The CDR3, as DNA: TGTGCCAGCAGCCAAGAGGGACACTCGGTACTGAACACTGAAGCTTTCTTT.

The V call is TRBV6-2 or TRBV6-3, the J call TRBJ1-2, with unresolved D. V lost 4 bases to trimming and J lost 3 bases, with 9 bases between them. The CDR3 contains 13 residues. The germline V gene has CDR1 MNHEY and CDR2 SVGEGT. The CDR3 loop reads CASSFNGDYGYTF. In DNA, the CDR3 is TGTGCCAGCAGTTTTAACGGAGACTATGGCTACACCTTC.

This sequence joins TRBV28 and TRBJ2-2, with TRBD2 identical over 11 bases. Trimming removed 5 bases from V and 4 bases from J; junction bases left unmatched: 12. The CDR3 runs to 18 residues. Germline V gives CDR1 MDHEN, CDR2 SYDVKM. The CDR3 sequence: CASSTFLAGGQGTGELFF. In DNA, the CDR3 is TGTGCCAGCAGTACCTTTCTAGCGGGAGGTCAGGGCACCGGGGAGCTGTTTTTT.

V usage is TRBV12-5 and J usage is TRBJ1-1; 7 bases agree with TRBD1. In germline, CDR1 is LGHNT, CDR2 FRNRAP. With V trimmed by 3 bases and J by 5 bases, 6 bases remained unmatched. CDR3 length: 14 amino acids. This CDR3 is CASGFGQAATEAFF. The CDR3 DNA is TGTGCTAGTGGTTTCGGACAGGCCGCGACTGAAGCTTTCTTT.

V gene TRBV28 combines with J gene TRBJ1-3, with D hard to call. Germline assignment: CDR1 MDHEN and CDR2 SYDVKM. Trimming left V 10 bases short and J 2 bases short, with 15 bases between. The CDR3 sequence is 14 residues long. CDR3 coding DNA: TGTGCCACCCAAGCATTCAAGACTGGAAACACCATATATTTT. Its translation: CATQAFKTGNTIYF.

A single count supports this clone. V gene TRBV28 combines with J gene TRBJ2-3, with 7 nucleotides matching TRBD1. V shed 4 bases and J 6 bases; nucleotides not matched to a gene: 16. CDR3 length: 17 amino acids. Per germline, CDR1 MDHEN and CDR2 SYDVKM. The CDR3 DNA reads as TGTGCCAGCAGTTCCACCGGGACAGCCAAGGTTTTTGATACGCAGTATTTT. This gives the protein CASSSTGTAKVFDTQYF.

The sample holds a few counts of this clone. This sequence joins TRBV18 and TRBJ2-1, with TRBD2 identical over 16 bases. The CDR3 covers 17 residues. The junction had 4 bases not matched to a gene; V was cut back by 3 bases and J by 5 bases. Per the germline V gene, CDR1 is KGHSH and CDR2 is LQKENI. The CDR3 protein is CASSPRGLAGGNNEQFF. The CDR3 bases are TGTGCCAGCTCACCGCGGGGACTAGCGGGAGGGAACAATGAGCAGTTCTTC.